These 5 T cell receptor beta chains were sequenced from one sample in a study of blood T cell repertoires in COVID-19. Profiling relied on immunoSEQ multiplex PCR, and the TCRdb table lists in-frame clones only, not all of them. The sample lists 250,000 or so clones, approximately 84% occurring once. The sample comprised PBMCs or T cells enriched from blood (not recorded which). The receptors originated from a man between 45 and 60 years old who had recovered from COVID-19.

The V call is TRBV29-1, the J call TRBJ2-1, with D possibly being TRBD1 (5 bases). CDR3 length equals 14 residues. V lost 4 bases to trimming and J lost 0 bases, with 10 bases between them. Per germline, CDR1 SQVTM and CDR2 ANQGSEA. The CDR3 loop is CSVVGRVSYNEQFF. In DNA, the CDR3 is TGCAGCGTTGTTGGCAGGGTCTCCTACAATGAGCAGTTCTTC.

This chain joins TRBV28 and TRBJ2-7; TRBD2 agrees at 9 bases. The CDR3 is 17 amino acids. Germline CDR1 and CDR2: MDHEN and SYDVKM. Trimming cost V 6 bases and J 1 base; bases outside gene matches: 13. CDR3 sequence reads: CASSSRPRLAASYEQYF. The CDR3 nucleotides are TGTGCCAGCAGCTCAAGACCACGACTAGCGGCGTCCTACGAGCAGTACTTC.

The chain employs TRBV5-1 and TRBJ2-5; D might be TRBD2 (5 bases). Germline values: CDR1 SGHRS, CDR2 YFSETQ. V shed 6 bases and J shed 0 bases, with 12 bases lying between them. The CDR3 runs to 14 residues. CDR3 residues: CASNNGGDQETQYF. The CDR3 bases are TGCGCCAGCAACAATGGAGGTGACCAAGAGACCCAGTACTTC.

V gene TRBV9 combines with J gene TRBJ2-1, with D perhaps matching TRBD1 (6 bases). The germline gives CDR1 SGDLS, CDR2 YYNGEE. The CDR3 has 14 amino acids. V dropped 4 bases and J dropped 5 bases, with 13 bases sitting between them. This CDR3 reads CASSPPPGDNEQFF. CDR3 nucleotide sequence: TGTGCCAGCAGCCCCCCCCCAGGGGACAATGAGCAGTTCTTC.

DNA of the CDR3: TGTGCCAGCAATGGGTGGCTAGCGGGCTTTACCCCTCACGAGCAGTACTTC. Its protein product is CASNGWLAGFTPHEQYF. The chain couples TRBV28 to TRBJ2-7; 8 nucleotides match TRBD2. V gave up 7 bases and J gave up 5 bases; unmatched junction bases: 19. Germline values: CDR1 MDHEN, CDR2 SYDVKM. The CDR3 extends over 17 amino acids.